This T cell receptor (beta chain) was obtained from a study of human T cells and chemical hapten exposure. In the study's own analysis: The number of TCRs in each sample had a median of around 96,000 and spanned roughly 23,224 to 750,000. TCRdb fed the RACE reads into MiXCR, producing one record per CDR3 protein. The V and J calls and clone size come from TCRdb's table, not from the authors' own analysis. The sample yields about 380,000 distinct CDR3 sequences, less than 6.5% seen once. Specified time point: pre-sensitization, week 0. Documented treatment: therapeutic diphenylcyclopropenone sensitization with weekly scalp DPC. The J segment lost 9 bases and the V segment lost 6 bases, leaving 4 bases of the junction unmatched. CDR3 length: 13 residues. Germline CDR1 and CDR2: SNHLY and FYNNEI. This clonotype has at least ten counts.

The TCR sequence derives from a woman between 45 and 65 years old with alopecia areata. Some clones in this sample may be carry-over from other donors' samples. The sequencing here drew on whole blood, taken in connection with sensitization to the hapten diphenylcyclopropenone (DPC). The chain combines TRBV2 with TRBJ2-1, with 11 bases fitting TRBD2. The CDR3 DNA reads as TGTGCCAGCAGGTCCGGACTAGCGGGTGAGCAGTTCTTC. This encodes CASRSGLAGEQFF.